Included here is one T cell receptor (beta chain) sequence, with context. This clone was observed a few times. Its antigen is currently not known. Qualities for individual bases were not recorded, and no much larger clone is one base off. This record comes from a study of cytomegalovirus exposure and HLA in healthy donors listed by TCRdb under 2017. About the study as a whole: In an earlier analysis of some 550 of the donors, 250 to 300 Gb of sequence data and 100 million or so unique TCR beta sequences from roughly 190 million T cells were reported. A later analysis re-examined previously published TCR beta repertoires from about 700 donors and added high-resolution HLA genotyping to investigate patterns of TCR occurrence. Donor age, sex, ethnicity and CMV serostatus were compiled alongside the repertoire data. A separate validation cohort of about 110 different subjects was used in addition to the approximately 700-subject first cohort. Typing coverage varied by locus: roughly 620-640 donors for A, B, C, DRB1 and DQB1; roughly 510 for DQA1; more than 600 for DPA1; 400 to 480 for DPB1. In the later analysis, no new phenotypic data were used to find candidate immune exposures; instead, reliance was placed on TCR beta sequences and their occurrence across donors. An early release covering around 630 HLA-typed donors comprised approximately 290 gigabases of sequencing data and some 79 million unique TCR sequences. On average, about 200,000 unique TCR beta nucleotide sequences were sequenced per donor among some 430 genotyped donors of the cohort, with roughly 18% of those sequences being non-productive. The T cell repertoires of under 700 subjects were profiled by immunosequencing and related to cytomegalovirus serostatus. Every repertoire in the discovery cohort had been generated on one and the same sequencing platform. HLA typing included class I and class II loci at four-digit resolution. The study combined high-throughput TCR immunosequencing, statistical association of individual TCRs with disease status, and machine learning to predict cytomegalovirus infection status. The study was designed to test whether signatures of past pathogen exposure could be identified by cataloging public T cell receptors. To decide whether each TCR beta V gene segment behaved as functional or pseudogenic, an earlier analysis of some 600 of the donors relied on high-throughput TCR beta sequencing. About five DR-DQ haplotypes were treated as single units for association and clustering because of strong linkage in the cohort. Of the 300 to 450 genotyped donors, about 80% fell in the genetic ancestry cluster associated with self-reported Caucasian donors. In a later genetic analysis, genome-wide SNP genotypes for 398 of the 666 donors were used, and that subset was treated as a discovery cohort.

Points the paper makes about the study in general: Because the 87-base-pair reads could not distinguish some IMGT-functional V segments, including TRBV6-2 and TRBV6-3, those segments were excluded. The authors suggested that the approach could potentially be generalized to other disease states and immunological phenotypes. When HLA alleles, especially DR and DQ, strongly co-occurred, TCR associations were difficult to assign to individual alleles. The classifier was reported to diagnose cytomegalovirus status with high specificity and sensitivity in both the original and validation cohorts. In a later genetic analysis, fewer N-insertions in productive TCRs were reported among donors in an Asian-associated ancestry cluster than the roughly 700-donor mean. In vitro tests confirmed that a few of the cytomegalovirus-associated TCR beta chains recognize cytomegalovirus antigens. The sequencing pipeline was judged likely to have produced a cluster of highly shared sequence variants as a technical artifact. Because some donors lacked HLA typing at each locus, the association tests relied only on the typed subset. Linkage disequilibrium might explain the correlated functional status among segregating V segments, but an unknown experimental factor could not be ruled out. According to a later analysis, most CMV-associated TCR beta chains appeared to be HLA-restricted, and the HLA associations seemed to be driven largely by CMV exposure. A further reported finding was that TCR beta sequences accurately predicted the HLA-A and HLA-B alleles for most subjects in the first cohort. In an earlier analysis of 587 of the donors, most TCR beta V segments appeared in productive rearrangements about 87% or about 30% of the time, broadly matching IMGT annotations. Only TCR beta chains were sequenced in this cohort, and the absence of alpha or paired-chain data limited detectable features. Sequencing depth was assumed to be roughly uniform across donors in the presence/absence analyses, though that assumption may not hold. The study gave a list of under 200 TCR beta chains associated with cytomegalovirus. Across donors, most TCR sequences were observed very rarely, whereas some public TCRs were present in many individuals. Because counts were too low, approximately 18 rarely observed V segments, including chromosome 9 orphons, were excluded from the earlier analysis of 587 of the donors. Several of the top co-occurrence clusters appeared to be linked to parvovirus B19, influenza, CMV and Epstein-Barr virus, according to a later analysis. An association between a missense DCLRE1C variant and V-gene and J-gene trimming of TCR beta chains was found in a later genetic analysis and replicated in an independent cohort. In a later analysis, TCR association rates were found to vary across HLA loci, with the most associated TCRs seen for DRB1 alleles and the fewest for HLA-C alleles. Immune exposure information for the cohort was limited to CMV serostatus. Compared with equally common non-associated chains, HLA-associated TCR beta chains in a later analysis were more clonally expanded and had lower generation probabilities. Specific HLA alleles were associated with some 15,000 TCR beta sequences at a false discovery rate of 0.05 in a later analysis.

The germline V and J ends show losses of 1 base and 0 bases respectively, and no gene match explains 2 bases of the junction. CDR1 and CDR2, per the germline V gene, are SGHVS and FQNEAQ. Measured from the cysteine to the phenylalanine, the CDR3 is 17 residues long. Only the CDR3 DNA is retained, 51 bases long and in frame from the first base. The cohort consisted of approximately 690 healthy bone marrow donors. At the time of sampling, all cohort members were nominally healthy, though unrecorded immune exposures were likely present. The donor was CMV seronegative and belonged to the group of 350 to 400 seronegative cohort members. A peripheral blood sample was provided by each donor, and peripheral blood mononuclear cells were used for TCR beta sequencing. Genomic DNA extraction from the blood cell samples was performed with the Qiagen DNeasy Blood Extraction Kit. Library preparation was by the immunoSEQ multiplex PCR assay. For the multiplex PCR, a mixture combining 60 forward primers for TCR Vbeta segments and 13 reverse primers for TCR Jbeta segments was used. The CDR3 region of rearranged TCR beta genes was amplified from genomic DNA by a multiplex PCR assay. Amplified TCR beta libraries were sequenced as 87-base-pair reads on the Illumina HiSeq System. The original pipeline was this. A later analysis counted some 74 million unique TCR beta chains across the 690 or so repertoires, and 9 million to 14 million of these chains were shared by at least two donors. A nearest-neighbor algorithm error-corrected the raw reads and collapsed the reads into unique sequences, merging closely related sequences to remove PCR and sequencing errors. CDR3 sequences were aligned to IMGT reference sequences to assign V, D and J gene segments. For a sequence to be retained, a match of at least six nucleotides to both a V gene segment and a J gene segment was required. Rearrangements were classified as productive when the CDR3 lacked stop codons and remained in frame with V and J, and all other rearrangements were classified as non-productive. Following IMGT convention, CDR3 was defined as the stretch from the second conserved V-encoded cysteine to the conserved J-encoded phenylalanine. Sequences without an unambiguous match to a single V gene segment were excluded from the earlier analysis of 587 of the donors. In an earlier analysis of about 590 of the donors, a V segment was called functional when productive rearrangements were above 56.7%, and segregating when the standard deviation between donors exceeded 5%. A statistical classification framework was built for diagnosing cytomegalovirus status from the catalog of TCR beta chain sequences. V and J gene assignment, in a later analysis, came from comparing TCR nucleotide sequences with IMGT/GENE-DB human TR gene sequences. In a later analysis, CDR3 sequences and most-parsimonious VDJ recombination scenarios were assigned using the TCRdist pipeline. In a later analysis, every TCR beta chain was defined by the combination of its CDR3 amino acid sequence and its V-gene family, and reads without a unique V-gene family were dropped. A later analysis removed 500 to 650 highly shared, low-generation-probability nucleotide sequences to deal with suspected cross-contamination and a sequencing artifact. In a later analysis, a clonal expansion index for each public chain was calculated from normalized within-repertoire ranks of inferred template counts. A later analysis computed generation probabilities with a VDJ recombination model fitted to out-of-frame rearrangements, and checked the results against IGoR. A later analysis scored TCR-TCR, TCR-HLA and TCR-CMV co-occurrence with hypergeometric tests, applying a repertoire-size bias correction to TCR pairs. To estimate false discovery rates, a later analysis permuted the HLA or CMV assignments 20 times. A later analysis grouped co-occurring TCRs with DBSCAN, adding TCRdist sequence similarity when clustering within HLA-allele-positive subsets. Repertoires with fewer than 30,000 or more than 120,000 public chains were left out of co-occurrence clustering, as were five repertoires with anomalous nucleotide sharing. The table comes from immuneACCESS by way of TCRdb, which keeps in-frame sequences with V and J called. Part of the clones is missing from these tables; in studies checked, under half for an unresolved V gene and the rest for unknown reasons. The V and J calls and clone size are taken from that table; D and trimming were inferred from the DNA. The sample profile shows around 140,000 clones; over 60% of them were found once. The leading ten clones occupy 6.5% of the sample.

This TCR derives from a woman aged 55-70 years in good health and CMV-seronegative. The specimen was PBMCs. Here the chain combines TRBV7-8 and TRBJ2-2; a stretch of 10 junction bases matches TRBD1. The nucleotide sequence is TGTGCCAGCAGCTTAGTAGGACAGGGGGCGAACACCGGGGAGCTGTTTTTT. It translates as CASSLVGQGANTGELFF.